A single sample gave rise to the 11 T cell receptor beta chains below, sequenced in a study of radiotherapy plus CTLA-4 blockade in lung cancer. Clones were sequenced by immunoSEQ multiplex PCR, and TCRdb holds only the in-frame ones, with some missing. The table lists about 84,000 clones, about two thirds of them singletons, with roughly an eighth in the top ten. The sequenced sample was peripheral blood, obtained from a patient treated with radiotherapy plus ipilimumab. These receptors were taken from a human donor with non-small cell lung cancer that progressed on radiotherapy plus ipilimumab.

The chain combines TRBV28 with TRBJ2-1; 9 bases line up with TRBD2. This CDR3 is built from 13 residues. Germline V CDR1 and CDR2: MDHEN, SYDVKM. The J segment lost 4 bases and the V segment lost 8 bases, leaving 3 bases of the junction unmatched. The CDR3 reads CASRTSVYNEQFF. In nucleotides, the CDR3 is TGTGCCAGCCGGACTAGCGTGTACAATGAGCAGTTCTTC.

V gene TRBV7-9 combines with J gene TRBJ2-1; TRBD2 agrees at 9 bases. Looked up from germline, CDR1 is SEHNR and CDR2 is FQNEAQ (reference sequence). V lost 1 base and J lost 10; bases outside the gene matches: 2. CDR3 length equals 13 residues. CDR3 nucleotide sequence: TGTGCCAGCAGCTTAGTTCTAGCGGGGGAGCAGTTCTTC. Its translation: CASSLVLAGEQFF.

The rearrangement joins TRBV2 to TRBJ1-6; D not certain. V lost 7 bases and J 9 bases, leaving 13 bases between the germline ends. The CDR3 consists of 13 residues. Germline lookup yields CDR1 SNHLY and CDR2 FYNNEI. The CDR3 bases are TGTGCCAGCACCACAGAGCTAGTTTCACCCCTCCACTTT. Amino acids: CASTTELVSPLHF.

The table lists this clone with a few counts. This rearrangement joins TRBV29-1 to TRBJ1-4; weak D call: TRBD1 (5 bases). This CDR3 contains 15 residues. Trimming cost V 2 bases and J 8 bases, with 18 bases left between them. Germline CDR1 is SQVTM and CDR2 is ANQGSEA. The CDR3 coding sequence is TGCAGCGTTGAACAATACGGACCTGAGGGGGAAAAACTGTTTTTT. Protein product: CSVEQYGPEGEKLFF.

This clone was observed a few times. An end of the junction differs from the germline gene, which may be a read error. The chain joins TRBV28 to TRBJ1-1; no definite D call. The CDR3 contains 14 residues. The V gene's germline CDR1 is MDHEN and CDR2 SYDVKM. The CDR3 DNA is TGTGCCAGCAGTTTCGAGGGTTTGAATACTGAAGCTTTCTTT. Residues: CASSFEGLNTEAFF.

The gene calls are TRBV5-1 and TRBJ2-7; TRBD1 matches 11 bases. In germline, CDR1 is SGHRS, CDR2 YFSETQ. The V segment lost 4 bases and the J segment 1 base; nucleotides outside the gene matches: 4. This CDR3 has 15 residues. The CDR3 loop reads CASSPGTGGSYEQYF. The DNA for the CDR3 is TGCGCCAGCAGCCCGGGGACAGGGGGATCCTACGAGCAGTACTTC.

This clone was found a few times. This chain joins TRBV4-3 and TRBJ1-4, with D possibly being TRBD1 (6 bases). Trimming shortened V by 1 base and J by 7 bases, and 13 bases separated the two germline ends. CDR3 size: 15 residues. The germline gives CDR1 LGHNA, CDR2 YSLEER. The CDR3 bases are TGCGCCAGCAGCCAAGGGACAGTGGGAGGTGAAAAACTGTTTTTT. Translated: CASSQGTVGGEKLFF.

There are a few counts of this clone. The chain couples TRBV6-6 to TRBJ1-2; D is possibly TRBD1 (6 bases). Trimming took off 2 bases at V and 7 bases at J, with 14 bases between the two ends. This CDR3 has 14 amino acids. CDR1 MNHNY and CDR2 SVGAGI come from the germline V gene (reference sequence). CDR3 protein: CASSYRAGEAGYTF. CDR3 DNA: TGTGCCAGCAGTTACAGGGCAGGGGAGGCTGGCTACACCTTC.

The chain is built from TRBV6-6 and TRBJ2-1; 8 nucleotides align to TRBD1. Germline V gene lookup returns CDR1 MNHNY and CDR2 SVGAGI (reference sequence). After removal of 10 bases from V and 8 bases from J, the junction contained 16 bases not matched to a gene. This CDR3 has 15 amino acids. For the CDR3, the DNA is TGTGCCACCTGGAGAGGACAGGGTGGGGGAGATGAGCAGTTCTTC. Translation: CATWRGQGGGDEQFF.

The CDR3 reads CASSHRGPYEQYF. The CDR3 nucleotides are TGTGCCAGCAGTCACAGGGGACCCTACGAGCAGTACTTC. This sequence joins TRBV6-6 and TRBJ2-7; 7 bases match TRBD1. CDR3 length: 13 amino acids. CDR1 and CDR2 from the germline V gene are MNHNY and SVGAGI (reference sequence). The V and J ends lost 5 bases and 2 bases, in that order; junction bases with no gene match: 3.

The chain has TRBV10-2 and TRBJ2-1, with D possibly being TRBD1 (6 bases). This CDR3 region has 14 residues. The germline CDR1 and CDR2 sequences are WSHSY and SAAADI. Trimming took off 3 bases at V and 9 bases at J, with 15 bases between the two ends. The CDR3 DNA reads as TGCGCCAGCAGTGATTGGGGGCGGGTGGGTGAGCAGTTCTTC. Translated: CASSDWGRVGEQFF.